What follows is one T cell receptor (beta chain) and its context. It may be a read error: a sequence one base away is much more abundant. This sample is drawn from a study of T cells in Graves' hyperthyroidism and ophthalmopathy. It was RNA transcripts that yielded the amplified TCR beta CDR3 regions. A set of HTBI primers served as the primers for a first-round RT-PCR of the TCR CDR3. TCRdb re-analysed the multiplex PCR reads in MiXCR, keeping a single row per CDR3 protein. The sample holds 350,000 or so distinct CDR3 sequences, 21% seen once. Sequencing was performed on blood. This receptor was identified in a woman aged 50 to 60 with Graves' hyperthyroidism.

The DNA for the CDR3 is TGTACCAGCAGTCCCGGGACAGCCCCCTACGAGCAGTACTTC. Translating gives CTSSPGTAPYEQYF. V usage is TRBV28 and J usage is TRBJ2-7; 7 nucleotides align to TRBD1. CDR3 length equals 14 residues. The germline CDR1 and CDR2 sequences are MDHEN and SYDVKM.